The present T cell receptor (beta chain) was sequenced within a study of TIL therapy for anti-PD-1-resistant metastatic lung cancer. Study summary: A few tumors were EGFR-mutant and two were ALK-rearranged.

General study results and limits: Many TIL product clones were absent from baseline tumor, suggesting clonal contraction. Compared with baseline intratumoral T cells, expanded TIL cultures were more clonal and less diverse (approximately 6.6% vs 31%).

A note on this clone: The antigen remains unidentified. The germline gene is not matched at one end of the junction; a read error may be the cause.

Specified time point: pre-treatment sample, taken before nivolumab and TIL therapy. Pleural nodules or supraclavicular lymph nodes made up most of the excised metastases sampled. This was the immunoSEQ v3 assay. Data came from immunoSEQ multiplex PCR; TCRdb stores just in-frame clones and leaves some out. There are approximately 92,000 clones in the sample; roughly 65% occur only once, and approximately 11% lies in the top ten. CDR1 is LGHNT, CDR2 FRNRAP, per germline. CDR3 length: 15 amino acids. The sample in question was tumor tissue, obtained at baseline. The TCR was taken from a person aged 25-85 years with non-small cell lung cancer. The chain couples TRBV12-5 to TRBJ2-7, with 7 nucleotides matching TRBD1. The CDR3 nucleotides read TGTGCTAGTGGCAAACGGGACAGATCACCCTATGAGCAGTACTTC. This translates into CASGKRDRSPYEQYF. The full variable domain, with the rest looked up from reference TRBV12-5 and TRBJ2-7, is DARVTQTPRHKVTEMGQEVTMRCQPILGHNTVFWYRQTMMQGLELLAYFRNRAPLDDSGMPKDRFSAEMPDATLATLKIQPSEPRDSAVYFCASGKRDRSPYEQYFGPGTRLTVT.